What follows are 17 T cell receptor beta chains derived from one specimen sequenced in a study of blood T cells in healthy people across ages. Sample-barcoded 5' priming and a J-beta primer mix drove a second PCR of about 7 to 12 cycles. MiXCR, run by TCRdb on the 5' RACE reads, gives a single entry per CDR3 protein. This table has roughly 860,000 distinct CDR3 sequences, about 62% appearing once. The sample consisted of blood. The source is a man aged 25-40 years in good health.

The genes are TRBV29-1 and TRBJ2-3; D remains ambiguous. The CDR3 sequence is 14 residues long. CDR1 is SQVTM, CDR2 ANQGSEA, per germline. Trimming removed 6 bases at V and 6 bases at J, with 19 bases between. The CDR3 protein is CSVGLEQRVDTQYF. The CDR3 nucleotides read TGCAGCGTAGGTTTGGAACAAAGAGTGGATACGCAGTATTTT.

The V and J genes are TRBV29-1 and TRBJ2-3; D unclear. Trimming pared 3 bases from V and 0 bases from J, leaving 7 bases between. The CDR3 is 13 residues long. From germline, CDR1 is SQVTM and CDR2 ANQGSEA. CDR3 in DNA: TGCAGCGTTGATATGCTCAGCACAGATACGCAGTATTTT. It codes for CSVDMLSTDTQYF.

The chain couples TRBV11-2 to TRBJ1-2; possible D gene TRBD1, 5 bases. The CDR3 is made up of 14 amino acids. Germline V gives CDR1 SGHAT, CDR2 FQNNGV. Trimming took 5 bases from V and 4 from J, leaving 14 bases between them. The CDR3 nucleotides read TGTGCCAGCAGCCCCCAGGGCTTAGGCTATGGCTACACCTTC. Amino acids: CASSPQGLGYGYTF.

J is TRBJ2-4 and V is TRBV10-3; D gene uncertain. The CDR3 runs to 14 residues. From germline, CDR1 is ENHRY and CDR2 SYGVKD. Trimming removed 6 bases at V and 3 bases at J, with 12 bases between. CDR3 loop: CAISPPGNKNIQYF. The CDR3, as DNA: TGTGCCATCAGCCCCCCAGGAAACAAAAACATTCAGTACTTC.

This clonotype has at least ten counts. The chain carries TRBV20-1 and TRBJ2-6; D is uncertain. The CDR3 extends over 16 amino acids. V was shortened by 5 bases and J by 4 bases, with 18 bases between the two germline ends. The germline V gene has CDR1 DFQATT and CDR2 SNEGSKA (reference sequence). The CDR3 DNA reads TGCAGTGCTCCCCCGGACCCCCCAACCGGGGCCAACGTCCTGACTTTC. It specifies CSAPPDPPTGANVLTF.

There are a few counts of this clonotype. This chain joins TRBV4-2 and TRBJ2-5; 9 bases agree with TRBD2. Germline lookup yields CDR1 LGHNA and CDR2 YNFKEQ. The CDR3 consists of 19 residues. Germline trimming cut 0 bases from V and 1 base from J; bases unmatched to any gene: 12. The CDR3 sequence is CASSQEVSSGGLLQETQYF. The CDR3 DNA sequence: TGTGCCAGCAGCCAAGAGGTATCGAGCGGGGGGCTACTCCAAGAGACCCAGTACTTC.

The chain has TRBV12-3 or TRBV12-4 and TRBJ2-7; TRBD2 agrees at 9 bases. The CDR3 length is 16 residues. The junction had 12 bases not matched to a gene; V was cut back by 5 bases and J by 4 bases. DNA for the CDR3: TGTGCCAGCAGTCTCTACGCGGGGGGGGCCCATTACGAGCAGTACTTC. This encodes CASSLYAGGAHYEQYF.

V gene TRBV4-3 combines with J gene TRBJ2-1; TRBD2 agrees at 8 bases. Trimming at V came to 1 base and at J to 6 bases, leaving 8 bases not matched to a gene. CDR3 length: 16 residues. Germline V CDR1 and CDR2: LGHNA, YSLEER. The CDR3 nucleotides are TGCGCCAGCAGCCAAGCGGCCAGCGGGGGTCGCAATGAGCAGTTCTTC. This sequence encodes CASSQAASGGRNEQFF.

This clonotype was recorded a few times. The V and J genes are TRBV7-2 and TRBJ2-5; TRBD1 aligns across 9 bases. The junction had 6 bases not matched to a gene; V was cut back by 1 base and J by 6 bases. The CDR3 runs 15 residues. Germline assignment: CDR1 SGHTA and CDR2 FQGNSA. This CDR3 reads CASSLGGQGSKTQYF. The CDR3 nucleotides are TGTGCCAGCAGCTTAGGGGGACAGGGTTCGAAGACCCAGTACTTC.

The CDR3 sequence is CASSRDGTGGAGSPLHF. CDR3 DNA: TGTGCCAGCAGTCGCGACGGGACAGGGGGCGCCGGTTCACCCCTCCACTTT. The J gene is TRBJ1-6, the V gene TRBV12-3 or TRBV12-4; 12 bases align to TRBD1. Losses at the gene ends were 5 bases for V and 9 bases for J; bases not matched to a gene: 11. The CDR3 length is 17 residues.

This clonotype was found a few times. The chain employs TRBV27 and TRBJ1-2; D gene ambiguous. V lost 5 bases, J lost 8 bases, and 15 bases lay in between. This CDR3 has 13 amino acids. Germline loops: CDR1 MNHEY, CDR2 SMNVEV (reference sequence). CDR3 region: CASSAQRDPGYTF. In DNA, the CDR3 is TGTGCCAGCAGTGCCCAGAGGGATCCGGGCTACACCTTC.

With respect to this clonotype: The junction and the germline gene differ at one end; a read error may be behind it. This rearrangement joins TRBV5-1 to TRBJ2-5, with 14 bases identical to TRBD2. The CDR3 has 16 amino acids. Germline V gives CDR1 SGHRS, CDR2 YFSETQ. The CDR3 nucleotides read TGCGCCAGCAGCTTGGATGGGACTAGCGGGGGTGAGACCCGGTACTTC. Its protein is CASSLDGTSGGETRYF. The complete variable domain, with remaining parts taken from reference TRBV5-1 and TRBJ2-5, reads KAGVTQTPRYLIKTRGQQVTLSCSPISGHRSVSWYQQTPGQGLQFLFEYFSETQRNKGNFPGRFSGRQFSNSRSEMNVSTLELGDSALYLCASSLDGTSGGETRYFGPGTRLLVL.

This clonotype was counted once. The CDR3 coding sequence is TGCAGTGCCCCATCCGGGGCGGGGGCTACCTCGGGTACGCAGTATTTT. This translates into CSAPSGAGATSGTQYF. This chain uses TRBV20-1 with TRBJ2-3; possibly TRBD2 for D (7 bases). The CDR3 is 16 amino acids. The germline V and J ends were trimmed by 6 bases and 8 bases, with 27 bases remaining between them. Germline V gene data show CDR1 as DFQATT and CDR2 as SNEGSKA (reference sequence).

The chain couples TRBV7-2 to TRBJ2-7; TRBD1 matches at 12 bases. The DNA end is a closer match to TRBJ2-5, so the J assignment may be wrong. The germline V gene encodes CDR1 SGHTA and CDR2 FQGNSA. CDR3 length equals 14 residues. The CDR3 region has the DNA TGTGCCAGCACCGGGACAGGGGGCTTAGAGACCCAGTACTTC. Encoded protein: CASTGTGGLETQYF.

This clonotype was counted a single time. J is TRBJ1-2 and V is TRBV20-1; D uncertain. There are 14 residues in the CDR3. V lost 0 bases to trimming and J lost 6 bases, with 14 bases between them. Per the germline V gene, CDR1 is DFQATT and CDR2 is SNEGSKA (reference sequence). CDR3 coding DNA: TGCAGTGCTAGAGATATCTCGCAACCCGATGGCTACACCTTC. Protein sequence: CSARDISQPDGYTF.

This clonotype came up many times. J is TRBJ2-5 and V is TRBV19, with 11 bases aligning to TRBD1. The J segment lost 0 bases and the V segment lost 4 bases, leaving 10 bases of the junction unmatched. Germline assignment: CDR1 LNHDA and CDR2 SQIVND (reference sequence). The CDR3 is 18 residues long. CDR3 sequence: CASSTGTGGLGYQETQYF. CDR3 DNA: TGTGCCAGTAGTACCGGGACAGGGGGATTAGGGTACCAAGAGACCCAGTACTTC.

V gene TRBV6-2 or TRBV6-3 combines with J gene TRBJ2-5; D gene ambiguous. The closer fit of TRBJ2-7 to the DNA end suggests the J call may be wrong. The CDR3 has 14 amino acids. CDR1 and CDR2 from the germline V gene are MNHEY and SVGEGT. For the CDR3, the DNA is TGTGCCAGCAGTTCTACGAGGTTGGTTTACGAGCAGTACTTC. Protein sequence: CASSSTRLVYEQYF.